This T cell receptor beta chain was captured in a study of OX40 agonist ivuxolimab in advanced cancers. Study-level information: A mean age of roughly 66 years, range roughly 20 to 90, was recorded, and 80% to 90% were male. Earlier treatment with anti-PD-1, anti-PD-L1 or anti-CTLA-4 was permitted, and around 36% had received some.

Trimming removed 2 bases from V and 5 bases from J; junction bases left unmatched: 15. The germline CDR1 and CDR2 sequences are SGHTA and FQGTGA. The CDR3 sequence is 18 residues long. Blood draws occurred at baseline, cycle 4 day 1, and cycle 7 day 1. TCRdb's copy holds only in-frame clones and misses some; the assay was immunoSEQ multiplex PCR. Of around 15,000 clones in the sample, approximately 80% were seen once. The sequencing here drew on CD4+ or CD8+ T cells sorted from blood, taken in a trial of the OX40 agonist ivuxolimab. This chain links TRBV7-3 with TRBJ2-1, with TRBD2 identical over 7 bases. The clonotype originates from an adult with an advanced solid tumor such as melanoma, head and neck, liver or kidney cancer. This chain's CDR3 is CASSLGPQRGRGNNEQFF. The CDR3 DNA sequence: TGTGCCAGCAGCTTAGGACCCCAACGAGGGAGGGGTAACAATGAGCAGTTCTTC.